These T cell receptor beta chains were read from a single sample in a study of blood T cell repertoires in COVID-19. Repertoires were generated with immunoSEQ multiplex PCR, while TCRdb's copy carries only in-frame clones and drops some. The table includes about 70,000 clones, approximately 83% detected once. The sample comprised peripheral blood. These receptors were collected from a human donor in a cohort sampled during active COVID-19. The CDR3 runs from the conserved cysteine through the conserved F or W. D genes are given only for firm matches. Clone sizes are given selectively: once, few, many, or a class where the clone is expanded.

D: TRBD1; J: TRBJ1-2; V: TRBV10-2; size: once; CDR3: CASSDALDRVSGYTF; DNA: TGCGCCAGCAGTGACGCGTTGGACAGGGTTTCTGGCTACACCTTC
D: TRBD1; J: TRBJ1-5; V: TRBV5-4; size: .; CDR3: CASSFTGGGDQPQHF; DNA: TGTGCCAGCAGCTTTACAGGGGGTGGGGATCAGCCCCAGCATTTT
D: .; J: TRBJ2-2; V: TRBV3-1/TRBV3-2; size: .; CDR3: CASSQEELFQLSGLNTGELFF; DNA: TGTGCCAGCAGCCAAGAAGAGCTTTTTCAGTTAAGTGGACTGAACACCGGGGAGCTGTTTTTT
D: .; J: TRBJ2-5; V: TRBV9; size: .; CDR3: CASSVGGGPGETQYF; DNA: TGTGCCAGCAGCGTAGGCGGGGGCCCGGGGGAGACCCAGTACTTC
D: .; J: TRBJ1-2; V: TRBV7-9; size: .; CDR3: CASSLKGEANYGYTF; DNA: TGTGCCAGCAGCTTAAAAGGGGAGGCCAACTATGGCTACACCTTC
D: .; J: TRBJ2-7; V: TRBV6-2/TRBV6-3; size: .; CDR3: CASSQSPVTGEQYF; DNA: TGTGCCAGCAGCCAAAGTCCCGTAACGGGGGAGCAGTACTTC
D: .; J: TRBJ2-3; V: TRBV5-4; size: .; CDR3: CASSLAVVRGGDTQYF; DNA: TGTGCCAGCAGCTTGGCCGTGGTCAGGGGCGGAGATACGCAGTATTTT
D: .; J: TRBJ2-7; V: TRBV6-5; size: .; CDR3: CASSYRGLGYEQYF; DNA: TGTGCCAGCAGTTACCGGGGATTAGGGTACGAGCAGTACTTC
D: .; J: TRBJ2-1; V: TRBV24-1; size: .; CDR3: CATSDTTGSSYNEQFF; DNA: TGTGCCACCAGTGATACCACAGGCTCCTCATACAATGAGCAGTTCTTC
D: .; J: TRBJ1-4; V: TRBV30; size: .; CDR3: CAWSSPPGMEKLFF; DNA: TGTGCCTGGAGTTCCCCGCCGGGGATGGAAAAACTGTTTTTT
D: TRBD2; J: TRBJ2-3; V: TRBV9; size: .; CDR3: CASSVEAGGSTDTQYF; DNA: TGTGCCAGCAGCGTAGAAGCGGGGGGGAGCACAGATACGCAGTATTTT